Only a few counts were recorded for the clone carrying this TCR beta chain. Its target is not known. Germline V CDR1 and CDR2: DFQATT, SNEGSKA (reference sequence). The CDR3 totals 18 residues. Trimming took 3 bases from V and 0 from J, leaving 22 bases between them. TCRdb independently ran MiXCR on the reads; one entry per CDR3 protein. The profile covers 300,000 to 400,000 distinct CDR3 sequences, with 25% to 35% appearing a single time and 20% taken by the ten largest. The data stem from a study of T cell repertoires in cytomegalovirus infection. Across the whole study: Well-studied HLA-B-restricted epitopes and recently identified HLA-C-restricted epitopes of CMV were both used in the study. Study-wide results and caveats: HLA-C-restricted TCR beta clonotypes specific for CMV led the ex vivo response.

The TCR was taken from a human donor in good health (CMV status not recorded). Some clones in this sample may be carry-over from other donors' samples. This specimen consisted of cultured PBMCs, obtained from culture after CMV antigen stimulation. V gene TRBV20-1 combines with J gene TRBJ2-3; D is possibly TRBD2 (6 bases). The CDR3 nucleotides are TGCAGTGCTAGGGGCCCGCCGTCGGAGGGAACTAGCACAGATACGCAGTATTTT. As protein: CSARGPPSEGTSTDTQYF.